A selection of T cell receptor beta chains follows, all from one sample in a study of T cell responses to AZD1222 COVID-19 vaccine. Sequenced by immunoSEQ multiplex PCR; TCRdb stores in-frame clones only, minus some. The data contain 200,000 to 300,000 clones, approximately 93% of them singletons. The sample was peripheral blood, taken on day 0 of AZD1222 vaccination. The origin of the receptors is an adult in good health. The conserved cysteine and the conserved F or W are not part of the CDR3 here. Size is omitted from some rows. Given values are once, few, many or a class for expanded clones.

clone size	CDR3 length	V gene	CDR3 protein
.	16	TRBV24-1	ATSDFNQRGPYDGELF
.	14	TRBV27	ASSSPLRQRTDTQY
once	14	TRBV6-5	ASSYSMGDSPYEQY
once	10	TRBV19	ASSPEGGGYT
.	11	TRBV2	ASSKESSSPLH
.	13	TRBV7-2	ASSSPGTLNTEAF
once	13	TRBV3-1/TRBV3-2	ASSLGGRSGNTIY
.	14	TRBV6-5	ASSYSIRAGNTEAF
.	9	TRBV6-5	ASRGGTEAF
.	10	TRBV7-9	ASSPVDNEQF
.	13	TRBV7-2	ASSRPQGGRTEAF
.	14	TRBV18	ASSPKMTGNTGELF
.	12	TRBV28	ASSFAGRSYEQY